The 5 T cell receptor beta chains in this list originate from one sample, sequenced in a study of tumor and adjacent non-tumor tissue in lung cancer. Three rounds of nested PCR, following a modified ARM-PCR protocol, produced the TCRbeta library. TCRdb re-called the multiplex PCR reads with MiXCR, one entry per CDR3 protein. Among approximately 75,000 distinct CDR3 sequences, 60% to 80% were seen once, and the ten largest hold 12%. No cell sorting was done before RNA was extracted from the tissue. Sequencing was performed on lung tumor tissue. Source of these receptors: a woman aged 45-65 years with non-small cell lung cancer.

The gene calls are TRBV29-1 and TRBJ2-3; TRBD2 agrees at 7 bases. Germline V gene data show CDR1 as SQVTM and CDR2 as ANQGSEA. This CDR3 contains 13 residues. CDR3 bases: TGCAGAGTGGTCAGCGGGAAAGGAGGGACGCAGTATTTT. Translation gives CRVVSGKGGTQYF.

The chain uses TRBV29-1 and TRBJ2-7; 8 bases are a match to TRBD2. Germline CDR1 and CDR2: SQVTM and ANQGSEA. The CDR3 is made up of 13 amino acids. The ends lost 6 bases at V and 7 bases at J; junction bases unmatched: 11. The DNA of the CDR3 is TGCAGCGTCCTTACCGGGAGGGGAAGTGAGCAGTACTTC. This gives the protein CSVLTGRGSEQYF.

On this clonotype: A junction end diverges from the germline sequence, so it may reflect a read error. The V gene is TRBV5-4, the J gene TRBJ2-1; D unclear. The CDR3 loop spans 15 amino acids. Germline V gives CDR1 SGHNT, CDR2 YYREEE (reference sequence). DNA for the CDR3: TGTGCCAGCAGTTCTCCGACATGGCCCTACGATGAGCAGTTCTTC. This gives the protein CASSSPTWPYDEQFF.

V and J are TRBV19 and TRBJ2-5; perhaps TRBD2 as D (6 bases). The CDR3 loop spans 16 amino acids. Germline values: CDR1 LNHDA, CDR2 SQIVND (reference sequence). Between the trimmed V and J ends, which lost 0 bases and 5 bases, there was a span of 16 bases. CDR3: CASSIDHRPGAETQYF. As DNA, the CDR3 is TGTGCCAGTAGTATAGATCACCGACCGGGAGCGGAGACCCAGTACTTC. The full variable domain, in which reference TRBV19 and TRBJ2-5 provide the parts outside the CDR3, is DGGITQSPKYLFRKEGQNVTLSCEQNLNHDAMYWYRQDPGQGLRLIYYSQIVNDFQKGDIAEGYSVSREKKESFPLTVTSAQKNPTAFYLCASSIDHRPGAETQYFGPGTRLLVL.

The CDR3 coding sequence is TGTGCCAGCAGTTCCTGGGACAGGGGACTGTTTGGAGGCTACACCTTC. Residues: CASSSWDRGLFGGYTF. The J gene is TRBJ1-2, the V gene TRBV5-4; 10 positions agree with TRBD1. CDR1 SGHNT and CDR2 YYREEE come from the germline V gene (reference sequence). The CDR3 sequence is 16 residues long. V trimming: 5 bases; J trimming: 8 bases; junction bases outside the gene matches: 15.